This T cell receptor (beta chain) was captured in a study of blood T cell repertoires in COVID-19. Data came from immunoSEQ multiplex PCR; TCRdb stores just in-frame clones and leaves some out. This table holds roughly 220,000 clones, 84% found once. Germline V gene lookup returns CDR1 MNHEY and CDR2 SVGEGT. Losses at the gene ends were 5 bases for V and 6 bases for J; bases not matched to a gene: 7. The CDR3 runs to 14 residues. The source is a young man with active or convalescent COVID-19. The chain is built from TRBV6-2 or TRBV6-3 and TRBJ2-7; TRBD1 matches at 10 bases. Sequenced material: peripheral blood. The CDR3, as DNA: TGTGCCAGCAGTGACAGGACAGGGGGAGGCGAGCAGTACTTC. This codes for CASSDRTGGGEQYF.